This entry lists 9 T cell receptor beta chains sequenced from one sample in a study of T cell responses to AZD1222 COVID-19 vaccine. Sequenced by immunoSEQ multiplex PCR; TCRdb stores in-frame clones only, minus some. The table lists about 100,000 clones, roughly 92% of them singletons, with approximately 5% in the top ten. The material sequenced was peripheral blood, taken on day 0 of AZD1222 vaccination. These receptors were obtained from an adult in good health.

The chain uses TRBV19 and TRBJ2-7; 9 bases are shared with TRBD2. Trimming cost V 4 bases and J 0 bases; bases outside gene matches: 10. CDR3 length: 17 amino acids. Germline V gene lookup returns CDR1 LNHDA and CDR2 SQIVND (reference sequence). DNA of the CDR3: TGTGCCAGTAGTAGAAACCTAAATAGCGGGAGCTCCTACGAGCAGTACTTC. Its protein product is CASSRNLNSGSSYEQYF.

This chain joins TRBV7-6 and TRBJ2-3, with D hard to call. Germline V gene sequence: CDR1 SGHVS, CDR2 FNYEAQ. Trimming cost V 3 bases and J 4 bases, with 5 bases left between them. The CDR3 has 12 residues. The CDR3 bases are TGTGCCAGCAGCTTTATCTCAGATACGCAGTATTTT. Translated: CASSFISDTQYF.

J is TRBJ2-7 and V is TRBV3-1 (or the pseudogene TRBV3-2), with a weak D call TRBD1 (6 bases). Trimming stripped 3 bases from V and 6 bases from J, with 9 bases between. This CDR3 comprises 12 residues. CDR1 and CDR2 (germline): LGHDT, YNNKEL (reference sequence). The CDR3 sequence is CASSQLGGEQYF. CDR3 sequence (DNA): TGTGCCAGCAGCCAGTTAGGGGGCGAGCAGTACTTC.

The rearrangement joins TRBV2 to TRBJ2-3; 8 nucleotides agree with TRBD1. V lost 7 bases and J lost 2; bases outside the gene matches: 8. Looked up from germline, CDR1 is SNHLY and CDR2 is FYNNEI. There are 15 residues in the CDR3. The CDR3, as DNA: TGTGCCAGCACGGGGCAGGGGGCGACCACAGATACGCAGTATTTT. It specifies CASTGQGATTDTQYF.

This chain connects TRBV6-4 to TRBJ2-2; 8 positions agree with TRBD1. This CDR3 has 15 amino acids. V trimming: 3 bases; J trimming: 4 bases; junction bases outside the gene matches: 4. The germline V gene has CDR1 MRHNA and CDR2 SNTAGT. The CDR3 sequence: CASSEETGGTGELFF. In DNA, the CDR3 is TGTGCCAGCAGTGAGGAAACAGGGGGCACCGGGGAGCTGTTTTTT.

The CDR3 region is CASSPRVATGGDPNYGYTF. CDR3 coding DNA: TGTGCCAGCAGTCCTCGAGTCGCGACAGGGGGCGATCCTAACTATGGCTACACCTTC. The genes are TRBV13 and TRBJ1-2; 10 positions match TRBD1. Per the germline V gene, CDR1 is PRHDT and CDR2 is FYEKMQ (reference sequence). After removal of 6 bases from V and 0 bases from J, the junction contained 16 bases not matched to a gene. This CDR3 is built from 19 residues.

Only one count was recorded for this clone. The gene calls are TRBV24-1 and TRBJ1-2; 7 nucleotides match TRBD1. The J segment lost 5 bases and the V segment lost 2 bases, leaving 1 base of the junction unmatched. This CDR3 comprises 13 residues. In germline, CDR1 is KGHDR, CDR2 SFDVKD. Here the CDR3 DNA reads TGTGCCACCAGTGATTCCAGGGGGTATGGCTACACCTTC. Its translation is CATSDSRGYGYTF.

The rearrangement links TRBV3-1 (or the pseudogene TRBV3-2) to TRBJ2-2; 7 positions match TRBD2. From germline, CDR1 is LGHDT and CDR2 YNNKEL (reference sequence). The CDR3 loop spans 16 amino acids. Germline trimming cut 3 bases from V and 4 bases from J; bases unmatched to any gene: 8. The CDR3 spells CASSQRRAGVTGELFF. Written as DNA, the CDR3 is TGTGCCAGCAGCCAGAGGCGGGCGGGAGTCACCGGGGAGCTGTTTTTT.

This sequence joins TRBV24-1 and TRBJ2-5; D not resolved. The CDR3 sequence is 15 residues long. V was trimmed by 4 bases and J by 2 bases, leaving 13 bases between them. CDR1 KGHDR and CDR2 SFDVKD come from the germline V gene. The CDR3 protein is CATSEGAGIQETQYF. For the CDR3, the DNA is TGTGCCACCAGTGAGGGCGCAGGTATACAAGAGACCCAGTACTTC.